One and the same sample provided the 26 T cell receptor beta chains below, sequenced in a study of radiation and T cells in renal cell carcinoma. Assay: immunoSEQ multiplex PCR; the TCRdb copy retains only in-frame clones and omits some. The sample lists about 91,000 clones, 82% occurring once. The time point: baseline pretreatment blood. Treatment in this sample: 15 Gy SBRT to primary tumor, nephrectomy 4 weeks later. The sample in question was blood, obtained from a patient whose treatment included radiotherapy and nephrectomy. These receptors came from a man in his sixties with renal cell carcinoma.

This sequence joins TRBV6-1 and TRBJ2-7; perhaps D is TRBD1 or TRBD2 (5 bases each). V shed 8 bases and J shed 6 bases, with 20 bases lying between them. This CDR3 is built from 14 residues. Germline-derived CDR1 and CDR2 are MNHNS and SASEGT. The DNA of the CDR3 is TGTGCCAGCCTGGTGGGGGACGCGAGGTTCGAGCAGTACTTC. Translated: CASLVGDARFEQYF.

The genes are TRBV5-5 and TRBJ2-3, with D tentatively TRBD1 or TRBD2 (6 bases each). This CDR3 has 14 residues. Looked up from germline, CDR1 is SGHKS and CDR2 is YYEKEE (reference sequence). The V and J ends lost 2 bases and 5 bases respectively, with 12 bases between them. CDR3 residues: CASSLQGGGDTQYF. Here the CDR3 DNA reads TGTGCCAGCAGCTTACAGGGAGGTGGAGATACGCAGTATTTT.

V usage is TRBV5-1 and J usage is TRBJ1-2; weak D call: TRBD1 (6 bases). V shed 4 bases and J shed 1 base, with 17 bases lying between them. The CDR3 is 16 residues long. CDR1 SGHRS and CDR2 YFSETQ come from the germline V gene. The CDR3 reads CASSAYRDKFNYGYTF. CDR3 DNA sequence: TGCGCCAGCAGCGCGTACCGGGACAAGTTTAACTATGGCTACACCTTC. The whole variable domain, remainder taken from reference TRBV5-1 and TRBJ1-2, is KAGVTQTPRYLIKTRGQQVTLSCSPISGHRSVSWYQQTPGQGLQFLFEYFSETQRNKGNFPGRFSGRQFSNSRSEMNVSTLELGDSALYLCASSAYRDKFNYGYTFGSGTRLTVV.

This clone was seen only a few times. The chain is built from TRBV2 and TRBJ2-3; 8 bases align to TRBD1. This CDR3 has 15 residues. After removal of 7 bases from V and 0 bases from J, the junction contained 6 bases not matched to a gene. Germline CDR1 SNHLY, CDR2 FYNNEI. CDR3 in DNA: TGTGCCAGCATTTGGACAGGGATAAGCACAGATACGCAGTATTTT. It is translated as CASIWTGISTDTQYF.

The genes are TRBV27 and TRBJ2-7; the D gene could be TRBD1 or TRBD2 (6 bases each). This CDR3 is built from 12 residues. Germline CDR1 and CDR2: MNHEY and SMNVEV (reference sequence). V lost 5 bases and J 7 bases, leaving 12 bases between the germline ends. The CDR3 DNA follows: TGTGCCAGCAGTCGACAGGCGGGGGAGCAGTACTTC. It translates to CASSRQAGEQYF.

The chain is built from TRBV7-2 and TRBJ1-3; the D is unclear. There are 14 residues in the CDR3. Looked up from germline, CDR1 is SGHTA and CDR2 is FQGNSA. V was shortened by 3 bases and J by 2 bases, with 8 bases between the two germline ends. CDR3 coding DNA: TGTGCCAGCAGCTTTAACCGCGCTGGAAACACCATATATTTT. The encoded protein is CASSFNRAGNTIYF.

This chain uses TRBV30 with TRBJ2-1, with D uncertain. There are 10 residues in the CDR3. Trimming stripped 1 base from V and 7 bases from J, with 2 bases between. CDR1 and CDR2 from the germline V gene are GTSNPN and SVGIG (reference sequence). The CDR3: CAWSENEQFF. The CDR3 DNA is TGTGCCTGGAGTGAGAATGAGCAGTTCTTC.

V and J are TRBV7-2 and TRBJ2-1; maybe TRBD2 (5 bases). Between the trimmed V and J ends, which lost 0 bases and 5 bases, there was a span of 8 bases. The CDR3 length is 14 residues. Germline-derived CDR1 and CDR2 are SGHTA and FQGNSA. CDR3 residues: CASSLASADNEQFF. The CDR3 region has the DNA TGTGCCAGCAGCTTAGCTAGCGCCGACAATGAGCAGTTCTTC.

In this sample, this clone turned up once. V usage is TRBV5-4 and J usage is TRBJ2-1; D gene unclear. Germline V lookup: CDR1 SGHNT, CDR2 YYREEE (reference sequence). This CDR3 spans 12 amino acids. The V and J ends lost 0 bases and 11 bases respectively, with 9 bases between them. CDR3 nucleotides: TGTGCCAGCAGCTTGGAGCAGCGTCAGCAGTTCTTC. This codes for CASSLEQRQQFF.

Only a few counts were recorded for this clone. The chain carries TRBV5-5 and TRBJ2-3, with 10 positions matching TRBD2. After removal of 4 bases from V and 9 bases from J, the junction contained 8 bases not matched to a gene. Germline V lookup: CDR1 SGHKS, CDR2 YYEKEE (reference sequence). The CDR3 sequence is 14 residues long. The CDR3 here is CASSPIAGGGTQYF. The CDR3 coding sequence is TGTGCCAGCAGCCCAATAGCGGGAGGTGGGACGCAGTATTTT. The full variable domain, with the rest looked up from reference TRBV5-5 and TRBJ2-3, is DAGVTQSPTHLIKTRGQQVTLRCSPISGHKSVSWYQQVLGQGPQFIFQYYEKEERGRGNFPDRFSARQFPNYSSELNVNALLLGDSALYLCASSPIAGGGTQYFGPGTRLTVL.

This sequence joins TRBV7-8 and TRBJ2-1, with TRBD2 matching over 9 bases. This CDR3 has 14 residues. CDR1 is SGHVS, CDR2 FQNEAQ, per germline. V was pared by 0 bases and J by 8 bases, with 2 bases of the junction left unmatched. The CDR3 bases are TGTGCCAGCAGCTTAGCTAGCGGGAGTTATGAGCAGTTCTTC. It is translated as CASSLASGSYEQFF.

The rearrangement uses TRBV5-1 and TRBJ2-7, with 8 bases identical to TRBD2. This CDR3 is built from 14 residues. V lost 1 base, J lost 3 bases, and 3 bases stayed unmatched. CDR1 and CDR2 (germline): SGHRS, YFSETQ. Here the CDR3 DNA reads TGCGCCAGCAGCTTGCGGACTAGCTACTACGAGCAGTACTTC. Translation: CASSLRTSYYEQYF. The variable domain in full, completed from reference TRBV5-1 and TRBJ2-7, reads KAGVTQTPRYLIKTRGQQVTLSCSPISGHRSVSWYQQTPGQGLQFLFEYFSETQRNKGNFPGRFSGRQFSNSRSEMNVSTLELGDSALYLCASSLRTSYYEQYFGPGTRLTVT.

V usage is TRBV30 and J usage is TRBJ1-3; D is unclear. V was clipped by 0 bases and J by 7 bases, with 4 bases between them. This CDR3 spans 11 amino acids. From germline, CDR1 is GTSNPN and CDR2 SVGIG (reference sequence). In DNA, the CDR3 is TGTGCCTGGAGTGTTCAGAACACCATATATTTT. Translated: CAWSVQNTIYF.

This chain uses TRBV4-1 with TRBJ2-7; the D is unclear. V gave up 8 bases and J gave up 0 bases, with 14 bases separating them. The CDR3 covers 14 residues. In germline, CDR1 is MGHRA, CDR2 YSYEKL. CDR3 protein: CASAVGAHSYEQYF. The CDR3 region has the DNA TGCGCCAGCGCCGTCGGTGCCCACTCCTACGAGCAGTACTTC.

The chain couples TRBV6-5 to TRBJ1-1; D remains unclear. CDR1 and CDR2 from the germline V gene are MNHEY and SVGAGI. The V and J ends lost 2 bases and 1 base respectively, with 11 bases between them. The CDR3 is made up of 15 amino acids. The CDR3 DNA sequence: TGTGCCAGCAGTTACCGGAGCCGGGGGAACACTGAAGCTTTCTTT. Its translation is CASSYRSRGNTEAFF.

The genes are TRBV5-1 and TRBJ2-1; 10 bases agree with TRBD2. In germline, CDR1 is SGHRS, CDR2 YFSETQ. This CDR3 has 15 amino acids. The ends lost 1 base at V and 7 bases at J; junction bases unmatched: 5. The CDR3 reads CASSLPSGSSNEQFF. DNA for the CDR3: TGCGCCAGCAGCTTGCCTAGCGGGAGTTCGAATGAGCAGTTCTTC.

The chain is built from TRBV11-2 and TRBJ2-5; tentatively, D is TRBD2 (6 bases). The germline CDR1 and CDR2 sequences are SGHAT and FQNNGV. Between the trimmed V and J ends, which lost 4 bases and 5 bases, there was a span of 26 bases. The CDR3 is 18 residues long. The CDR3 region has the DNA TGTGCCAGCAGCTCTAGCATATGGGTTCGGGGGACTCGTGAGACCCAGTACTTC. Protein: CASSSSIWVRGTRETQYF.

This chain connects TRBV4-3 to TRBJ2-1; 8 positions match TRBD2. The germline V gene has CDR1 LGHNA and CDR2 YSLEER. The CDR3 covers 21 residues. The V segment lost 1 base and the J segment 0 bases; nucleotides outside the gene matches: 17. In DNA, the CDR3 is TGCGCCAGCAGCCAAGGAAGGCGGGCGGGAGGTCATCCGAGCTCCTACAATGAGCAGTTCTTC. This gives the protein CASSQGRRAGGHPSSYNEQFF.

This chain uses TRBV27 with TRBJ1-2; D remains ambiguous. The length of the CDR3 is 14 residues. V dropped 0 bases and J dropped 1 base, with 6 bases sitting between them. CDR1 and CDR2 (germline): MNHEY, SMNVEV (reference sequence). This CDR3 is CASSLSAVNYGYTF. For the CDR3, the DNA is TGTGCCAGCAGTTTATCGGCGGTTAACTATGGCTACACCTTC.

The chain employs TRBV7-2 and TRBJ2-3; D may be TRBD2 (5 bases). CDR3 length equals 14 residues. The V and J ends lost 5 bases and 6 bases respectively, with 15 bases between them. Germline CDR1 reads SGHTA; CDR2 reads FQGNSA. The CDR3 reads CASSVSSTGDTQYF. The CDR3, as DNA: TGTGCCAGCAGCGTGTCCTCGACGGGGGATACGCAGTATTTT.

V gene TRBV27 combines with J gene TRBJ2-3; 12 bases are shared with TRBD2. V gave up 9 bases and J gave up 5 bases; unmatched junction bases: 6. The length of the CDR3 is 14 residues. Germline CDR1 MNHEY, CDR2 SMNVEV (reference sequence). The CDR3 DNA is TGTGCCAGTATGACTAGCGGGAGTGGAGATACGCAGTATTTT. Translating it yields CASMTSGSGDTQYF.

This chain links TRBV11-2 with TRBJ2-7, with TRBD2 identical over 7 bases. CDR1 is SGHAT, CDR2 FQNNGV, per germline. Losses at the gene ends were 0 bases for V and 5 bases for J; bases not matched to a gene: 7. CDR3 length equals 15 residues. The CDR3 reads CASSLERREFDEQYF. Here the CDR3 DNA reads TGTGCCAGCAGCTTAGAGAGGCGGGAGTTCGACGAGCAGTACTTC.

V usage is TRBV25-1 and J usage is TRBJ2-6, with D possibly matching TRBD1 (6 bases). The germline V gene encodes CDR1 MGHDK and CDR2 SYGVNS. V lost 5 bases and J lost 2, with 16 bases in between. This CDR3 spans 17 amino acids. This CDR3 reads CASSWGPRNTGANVLTF. The CDR3 DNA reads as TGTGCCAGCAGTTGGGGGCCTCGCAACACTGGGGCCAACGTCCTGACTTTC.

The CDR3 is CASSQAHGSSYNEQFF. DNA for the CDR3: TGCGCCAGCAGCCAAGCCCACGGGAGCTCCTACAATGAGCAGTTCTTC. V gene TRBV4-1 combines with J gene TRBJ2-1; possibly TRBD2 for D (6 bases). V lost 1 base and J lost 0, with 10 bases in between. The germline V gene has CDR1 MGHRA and CDR2 YSYEKL. The CDR3 runs to 16 residues.

The V gene is TRBV7-8, the J gene TRBJ1-1; TRBD1 matches at 7 bases. The germline V gene has CDR1 SGHVS and CDR2 FQNEAQ. Trimming took 6 bases from V and 0 from J; bases not matched to a gene: 4. The CDR3 has 14 residues. The CDR3 bases are TGTGCCAGCAGTCTAACAGGGGTGAACACTGAAGCTTTCTTT. It encodes CASSLTGVNTEAFF.

The genes are TRBV2 and TRBJ2-2; unclear D gene. V shed 4 bases and J shed 2 bases, with 17 bases lying between them. The CDR3 length is 17 residues. The germline CDR1 and CDR2 sequences are SNHLY and FYNNEI. This CDR3 reads CASSVSVGPVNTGELFF. Written as DNA, the CDR3 is TGTGCCAGCAGTGTAAGCGTCGGACCAGTCAACACCGGGGAGCTGTTTTTT.